The clone carrying this T cell receptor beta chain was counted at least ten times. What it binds is not known. The data stem from a study of lung T cells in sarcoidosis with Löfgren's syndrome. CDR1 SNHLY and CDR2 FYNNEI come from the germline V gene. This CDR3 is 11 amino acids long. The V end was cut by 6 bases, the J end by 5 bases, with 7 bases between. Study-wide points: Paired TRAV12-1/TRBV2 TCRs showed CDR3 homology and preferential pairing.

From the reads, TCRdb called clonotypes with MiXCR, one entry per CDR3 protein. This table holds 2,000 to 2,500 distinct CDR3 sequences, 22% found once. The sequencing sample was made of CD4+ T cells from bronchoalveolar lavage. The chain employs TRBV2 and TRBJ2-5; D is unresolved. The TCR originated in a human donor with sarcoidosis (Löfgren's syndrome or another form), or a control subject (not recorded which). The CDR3 sequence is CASSPRETQYF. CDR3 DNA sequence: TGTGCCAGCAGCCCGAGGGAGACCCAGTACTTC. Drawing the rest from reference TRBV2 and TRBJ2-5, the complete variable domain is EPEVTQTPSHQVTQMGQEVILRCVPISNHLYFYWYRQILGQKVEFLVSFYNNEISEKSEIFDDQFSVERPDGSNFTLKIRSTKLEDSAMYFCASSPRETQYFGPGTRLLVL.